The 10 T cell receptor beta chains below come from one sample, sequenced in a study of identical twins. In TCRdb, the 5' RACE reads were re-called with MiXCR into one record per CDR3 protein. Of roughly 250,000 distinct CDR3 sequences listed, 11% to 15% were seen once; the top ten hold around 8.9%. Sequenced material: memory (CD45RO+) T cells sorted from blood. Source of these receptors: a woman aged 18-29 years in good health.

The V and J genes are TRBV5-1 and TRBJ1-2; no clear D gene. Between the trimmed V and J ends, which lost 4 bases and 2 bases, there was a span of 9 bases. CDR1 and CDR2 (germline): SGHRS, YFSETQ. The CDR3 runs to 13 residues. The CDR3 nucleotides are TGCGCCAGCAGCACGGACGGGAACTATGGCTACACCTTC. The encoded protein is CASSTDGNYGYTF.

This clonotype has a handful of counts. The genes are TRBV12-3 or TRBV12-4 and TRBJ1-4; the D is unclear. Trimming took off 6 bases at V and 8 bases at J, with 13 bases between the two ends. The CDR3 consists of 13 residues. The CDR3 is CASSTQIQEKLFF. In DNA, the CDR3 is TGTGCCAGCAGCACGCAAATACAGGAAAAACTGTTTTTT.

This clonotype showed up just a few times. This sequence joins TRBV7-9 and TRBJ1-6, with D unresolved. This CDR3 is 17 amino acids long. The ends were cut back, 3 bases at V and 7 bases at J, with 19 bases in the middle. CDR1 and CDR2 from the germline V gene are SEHNR and FQNEAQ (reference sequence). CDR3 sequence reads: CASSFYTGTSGNSPLHF. The CDR3 DNA reads as TGTGCCAGCAGCTTTTATACTGGAACCTCGGGCAATTCACCCCTCCACTTT. The variable domain in full, with the rest retrieved from reference TRBV7-9 and TRBJ1-6, is DTGVSQNPRHKITKRGQNVTFRCDPISEHNRLYWYRQTLGQGPEFLTYFQNEAQLEKSRLLSDRFSAERPKGSFSTLEIQRTEQGDSAMYLCASSFYTGTSGNSPLHFGNGTRLTVT.

This clonotype appeared a few times. The chain joins TRBV20-1 to TRBJ2-2; TRBD1 is a possible D gene (5 bases). This CDR3 comprises 12 residues. V lost 4 bases, J lost 8 bases, and 11 bases lay in between. Per germline, CDR1 DFQATT and CDR2 SNEGSKA (reference sequence). CDR3 sequence (DNA): TGCAGTGCTAATCCCCAGGGTGGGGAGCTGTTTTTT. As protein: CSANPQGGELFF.

This clonotype was detected a few times. The chain joins TRBV11-2 to TRBJ2-1; TRBD1 is a possible D gene (5 bases). From germline, CDR1 is SGHAT and CDR2 FQNNGV. With 5 bases removed from V and 2 bases from J, the gap between germline ends came to 13 bases. This CDR3 spans 15 amino acids. The DNA of the CDR3 is TGTGCCAGCAGCCCCCAGGGAACGACCTACAATGAGCAGTTCTTC. This codes for CASSPQGTTYNEQFF. The complete variable domain, with remaining parts taken from reference TRBV11-2 and TRBJ2-1, reads EAGVAQSPRYKIIEKRQSVAFWCNPISGHATLYWYQQILGQGPKLLIQFQNNGVVDDSQLPKDRFSAERLKGVDSTLKIQPAKLEDSAVYLCASSPQGTTYNEQFFGPGTRLTVL.

This clonotype was observed a few times. This sequence joins TRBV7-2 and TRBJ2-3; 8 nucleotides line up with TRBD2. Germline CDR1 reads SGHTA; CDR2 reads FQGNSA. This CDR3 has 14 amino acids. J gave up 3 bases and V 7 bases, and 6 bases lay outside the gene matches. The CDR3 spells CASTERGRTDTQYF. The CDR3 nucleotides are TGTGCCAGCACCGAGCGGGGGAGGACAGATACGCAGTATTTT. Supplemented by reference TRBV7-2 and TRBJ2-3, the full variable domain reads GAGVSQSPSNKVTEKGKDVELRCDPISGHTALYWYRQSLGQGLEFLIYFQGNSAPDKSGLPSDRFSAERTGGSVSTLTIQRTQQEDSAVYLCASTERGRTDTQYFGPGTRLTVL.

V gene TRBV27 combines with J gene TRBJ1-6; no definite D call. Germline V CDR1 and CDR2: MNHEY, SMNVEV (reference sequence). V gave up 2 bases and J gave up 6 bases, with 8 bases separating them. This CDR3 is 14 amino acids long. The CDR3 loop reads CASSLERLNSPLHF. Here the CDR3 DNA reads TGTGCCAGCAGTTTAGAAAGACTTAATTCACCCCTCCACTTT.

The chain employs TRBV4-1 and TRBJ1-1, with D unresolved. The germline V gene has CDR1 MGHRA and CDR2 YSYEKL. Between the trimmed V and J ends, which lost 0 bases and 4 bases, there was a span of 12 bases. CDR3 length: 15 residues. As DNA, the CDR3 is TGCGCCAGCAGCCAAGATAAGGGCGGTCGCACTGAAGCTTTCTTT. The encoded protein is CASSQDKGGRTEAFF.

This clonotype was picked up many times. The chain employs TRBV10-2 and TRBJ1-1, with D unclear. V gave up 4 bases and J gave up 1 base, with 4 bases separating them. The CDR3 loop spans 12 amino acids. Germline V lookup: CDR1 WSHSY, CDR2 SAAADI. The CDR3 bases are TGCGCCAGCAGTGTCGGGAACACTGAAGCTTTCTTT. The encoded protein is CASSVGNTEAFF.

This clonotype was counted many times. This CDR3 reads CASSQGGVSGRAGELFF. Written as DNA, the CDR3 is TGCGCCAGCAGCCAAGGTGGTGTCAGCGGGAGAGCTGGGGAGCTGTTTTTT. The chain has TRBV4-3 and TRBJ2-2; 8 bases are a match to TRBD2. Germline CDR1 is LGHNA and CDR2 is YSLEER. J lost 8 bases, V lost 1 base, and 12 bases had no gene match. CDR3 length: 17 amino acids.